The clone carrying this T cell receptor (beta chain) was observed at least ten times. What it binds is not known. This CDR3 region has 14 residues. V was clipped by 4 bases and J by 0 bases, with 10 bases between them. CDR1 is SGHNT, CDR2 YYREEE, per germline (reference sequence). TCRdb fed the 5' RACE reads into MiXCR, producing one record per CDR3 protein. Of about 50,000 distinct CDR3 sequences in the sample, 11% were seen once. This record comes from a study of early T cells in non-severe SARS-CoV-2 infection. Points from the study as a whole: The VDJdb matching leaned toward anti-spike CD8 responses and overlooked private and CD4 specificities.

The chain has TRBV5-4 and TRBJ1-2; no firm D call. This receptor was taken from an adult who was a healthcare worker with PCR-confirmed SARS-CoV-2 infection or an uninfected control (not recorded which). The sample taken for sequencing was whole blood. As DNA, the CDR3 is TGTGCCAGCAGCGCCTACACAGCTAACTATGGCTACACCTTC. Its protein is CASSAYTANYGYTF.